Listed below are T cell receptor beta chains from one sample, sequenced in a study of CD8+ T cells in alopecia areata. Measured with immunoSEQ multiplex PCR; TCRdb has only the in-frame clones, and not every one. The sample yields 65,000 to 75,000 clones, 40% to 50% seen once. The sample consisted of CD8+ T cells sorted from blood, taken at week 0. The receptors stem from a human donor with alopecia areata. Both conserved end residues are part of each CDR3. A D gene is named only where the DNA matches it firmly. Clone size is given for some rows only: seen once, a few or many times, or a class if the clone is expanded.

clone size	V gene	J gene	D gene	CDR3 DNA	CDR3 protein
few	TRBV29-1	TRBJ2-5	TRBD2	TGCAGCGTCTGGGGACTAGGGGGTTTTGAGACCCAGTACTTC	CSVWGLGGFETQYF
few	TRBV11-2	TRBJ2-3	-	TGTGCCAGCAGCTTAGATGCCTTCCCGGGCAATACGCAGTATTTT	CASSLDAFPGNTQYF
-	TRBV7-9	TRBJ2-1	-	TGTGCCAGCAGCCAAACTAGTGTAGGCCCCTACAATGAGCAGTTCTTC	CASSQTSVGPYNEQFF
few	TRBV2	TRBJ2-2	-	TGTGCCAGCATACCAGGGACCACCGGGGAGCTGTTTTTT	CASIPGTTGELFF
-	TRBV7-9	TRBJ2-7	-	TGTGCCAGCAGTTTCGGCGGGATTTCCTACGAGCAGTACTTC	CASSFGGISYEQYF
-	TRBV19	TRBJ1-5	-	TGTGCCAGTACCTCGGGCGGTAGCAATCAGCCCCAGCATTTT	CASTSGGSNQPQHF
-	TRBV30	TRBJ1-1	-	TGTGCCTGGAGTGTTGCCAAGAACACTGAAGCTTTCTTT	CAWSVAKNTEAFF
-	TRBV29-1	TRBJ2-7	-	TGCAGCGTTGAAGGCCTCGGTCCCACCTACGAGCAGTACTTC	CSVEGLGPTYEQYF
-	TRBV30	TRBJ1-4	-	TGTGCCTGGAGTTATTACAGCGCAACTAATGAAAAACTGTTTTTT	CAWSYYSATNEKLFF
-	TRBV5-1	TRBJ2-1	TRBD1	TGCGCCAGCAGCTGGACAGGGCCTTCCTACAATGAGCAGTTCTTC	CASSWTGPSYNEQFF
-	TRBV6-1	TRBJ2-1	TRBD2	TGTGCCAGCAGGGGGACTAGCGGGACCTATGAGCAGTTCTTC	CASRGTSGTYEQFF
-	TRBV15	TRBJ2-1	-	TGTGCCACCAGCAGCATTGGGCGGGGCGATGAGCAGTTCTTC	CATSSIGRGDEQFF
-	TRBV7-8	TRBJ2-3	-	TGTGCCAGCAGCTTACTGTATTTT	CASSLLYF
few	TRBV6-5	TRBJ2-7	-	TGTGCCAGCAGCCCAACCGCCTACGGGCTCTACGAGCAGTACTTC	CASSPTAYGLYEQYF
once	TRBV9	TRBJ2-7	TRBD1	TGTGCCAGCAGCCAACAGGGGGATTTCTACGAGCAGTACTTC	CASSQQGDFYEQYF
-	TRBV7-8	TRBJ1-1	-	TGTGCCAGCAGCTTAGAAGTGAGTGGGAACACTGAAGCTTTCTTT	CASSLEVSGNTEAFF
-	TRBV29-1	TRBJ2-1	TRBD2	TGCAGCGTACCAAGACTAGCGAACTACAATGAGCAGTTCTTC	CSVPRLANYNEQFF
-	TRBV5-6	TRBJ2-7	-	TGTGCCAGCAGCTTGAGGGGCTACGAGCAGTACTTC	CASSLRGYEQYF
few	TRBV4-2	TRBJ2-1	TRBD2	TGTGCCAGCAGCCAAGGATCCTCCGGGACTAAATCCTACAATGAGCAGTTCTTC	CASSQGSSGTKSYNEQFF
few	TRBV7-9	TRBJ2-1	-	TGTGCCAGCAGCTCCGAGTTAGAGGGCTACAATGAGCAGTTCTTC	CASSSELEGYNEQFF
few	TRBV19	TRBJ1-3	-	TGTGCCAGTAGAGATCCGGGAGTAGGGACGAGCTCTGGAAACACCATATATTTT	CASRDPGVGTSSGNTIYF
-	TRBV5-1	TRBJ2-1	-	TGCGCCAGCAGCTTGGGCTGGGAGCAGTTCTTC	CASSLGWEQFF
-	TRBV19	TRBJ2-6	TRBD2	TGTGCCAGTAGTATAGATGAAGGCGGGAGTCCTGGGGCCAACGTCCTGACTTTC	CASSIDEGGSPGANVLTF
-	TRBV29-1	TRBJ1-2	TRBD1	TGCAGCGTTAGGGACAGGCCTAACTATGGCTACACCTTC	CSVRDRPNYGYTF
-	TRBV19	TRBJ2-1	TRBD2	TGTGCCAGTAGTACCTGGACTAGCGGGAGTGGGAATGAGCAGTTCTTC	CASSTWTSGSGNEQFF
-	TRBV7-2	TRBJ2-7	-	TGTGCCAGCAGCCCCCGGGGAAGGGCGTACGAGCAGTACTTC	CASSPRGRAYEQYF
-	TRBV5-1	TRBJ2-7	-	TGCGCCAGCAGCGCGCCCTCGGGACGGCGCTCCTACGAGCAGTACTTC	CASSAPSGRRSYEQYF
-	TRBV9	TRBJ2-3	-	TGTGCCAGCTCCCGGGGGCAGGGGCCAGATACGCAGTATTTT	CASSRGQGPDTQYF
-	TRBV15	TRBJ1-5	-	TGTGCCACCAGCAGCCTCTCCGGGAGAGCGAGTCAGCCCCAGCATTTT	CATSSLSGRASQPQHF
-	TRBV4-1	TRBJ2-1	TRBD1	TGCGCCAGCAGCCATCCGGGACAGGGTGATGAGCAGTTCTTC	CASSHPGQGDEQFF
once	TRBV11-1	TRBJ2-1	-	TGTGCCAGCAGCTTAGTTCCATACAATGAGCAGTTCTTC	CASSLVPYNEQFF
-	TRBV5-1	TRBJ1-1	-	TGCGCCAGCAGCTTCACGCGGGGGAAGGCTGAAGCTTTCTTT	CASSFTRGKAEAFF
many	TRBV2	TRBJ2-7	-	TGTGCCAGCAGTGAATACCCCGGGCCCTACGAGCAGTACTTC	CASSEYPGPYEQYF
-	TRBV9	TRBJ2-1	TRBD2	TGTGCCAGCAGCCCACAAGCGGGAGACTACAATGAGCAGTTCTTC	CASSPQAGDYNEQFF
few	TRBV2	TRBJ1-2	-	TGTGCCAGCAGTGACCCCTATGGCTACACCTTC	CASSDPYGYTF
-	TRBV9	TRBJ2-2	-	TGTGCCAGCAGCGTCGGGGATTCCGGGGAGCTGTTTTTT	CASSVGDSGELFF
-	TRBV30	TRBJ1-2	-	TGTGCCTGGGGACCGGGCCCTGTGGCTAACTATGGCTACACCTTC	CAWGPGPVANYGYTF
-	TRBV30	TRBJ2-2	-	TGTGCCTGGAGAGAGTGGGACACCGGGGAGCTGTTTTTT	CAWREWDTGELFF
-	TRBV9	TRBJ2-2	-	TGTGCCAGCAGCGTAGCTGGGCGCGGGATGAACACCGGGGAGCTGTTTTTT	CASSVAGRGMNTGELFF
-	TRBV19	TRBJ1-5	-	TGTGCCGGGGGGATAAATCAGCCCCAGCATTTT	CAGGINQPQHF
few	TRBV27	TRBJ2-1	TRBD2	TGTGCCAGCAGTTTATCTAGCGGGGTCTACAATGAGCAGTTCTTC	CASSLSSGVYNEQFF
-	TRBV19	TRBJ2-7	-	TGTGCCAGTCAGGACCACTACGAGCAGTACTTC	CASQDHYEQYF
few	TRBV13	TRBJ1-1	-	TGTGCCAGCAGCACCGGCACCGGGACTGAAGCTTTCTTT	CASSTGTGTEAFF
few	TRBV4-1	TRBJ2-5	-	TGCGCCAGCAGCGGGCAGGGCATGGAGACCCAGTACTTC	CASSGQGMETQYF
-	TRBV5-1	TRBJ2-7	TRBD1	TGCGCCAGCAGCCCTAGTCAGGGGGCCGACGAGCAGTACTTC	CASSPSQGADEQYF
once	TRBV27	TRBJ2-5	TRBD2	TGTGCCAGCAGTGAAACCGGGACTAGCGGGAGCCAGACCCAGTACTTC	CASSETGTSGSQTQYF